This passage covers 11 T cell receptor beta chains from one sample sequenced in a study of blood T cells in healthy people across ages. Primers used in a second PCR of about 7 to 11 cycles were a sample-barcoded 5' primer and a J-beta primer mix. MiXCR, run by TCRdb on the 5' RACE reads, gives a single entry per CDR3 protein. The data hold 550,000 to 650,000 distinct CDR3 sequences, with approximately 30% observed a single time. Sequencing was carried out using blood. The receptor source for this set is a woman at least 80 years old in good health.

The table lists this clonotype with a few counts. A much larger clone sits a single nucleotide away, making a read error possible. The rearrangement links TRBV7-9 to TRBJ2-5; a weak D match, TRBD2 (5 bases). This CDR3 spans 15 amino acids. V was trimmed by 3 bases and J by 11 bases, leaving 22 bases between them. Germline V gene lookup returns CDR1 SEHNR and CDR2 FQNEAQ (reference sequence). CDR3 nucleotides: TGTGCCAGCAGCTTTTCGTCCAGGACCGGGGATGAGCAGTACTTC. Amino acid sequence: CASSFSSRTGDEQYF.

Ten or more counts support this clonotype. The CDR3 DNA is TGTGCCAGCGGGAGGGACCACACAGATACGCAGTATTTT. Translating it yields CASGRDHTDTQYF. The rearrangement links TRBV7-2 to TRBJ2-3; the match to TRBD2 covers 7 bases. Looked up from germline, CDR1 is SGHTA and CDR2 is FQGNSA. Trimming cost V 8 bases and J 2 bases; bases outside gene matches: 4. CDR3 length equals 13 residues.

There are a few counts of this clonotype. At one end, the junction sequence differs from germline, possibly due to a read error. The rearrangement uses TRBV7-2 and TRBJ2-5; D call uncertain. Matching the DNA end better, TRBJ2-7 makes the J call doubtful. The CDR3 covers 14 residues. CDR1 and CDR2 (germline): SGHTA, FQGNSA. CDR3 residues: CASSQLRSVREQYF. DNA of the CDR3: TGCGCCAGCAGCCAGCTTAGAAGTGTCCGCGAGCAGTACTTC.

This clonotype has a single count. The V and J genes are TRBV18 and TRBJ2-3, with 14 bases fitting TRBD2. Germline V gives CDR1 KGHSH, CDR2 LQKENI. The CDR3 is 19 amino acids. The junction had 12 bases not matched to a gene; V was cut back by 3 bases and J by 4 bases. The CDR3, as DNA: TGTGCCAGCTCACCGAGAGGACTAGCGGGGGGAATCGGGGCAGATACGCAGTATTTT. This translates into CASSPRGLAGGIGADTQYF.

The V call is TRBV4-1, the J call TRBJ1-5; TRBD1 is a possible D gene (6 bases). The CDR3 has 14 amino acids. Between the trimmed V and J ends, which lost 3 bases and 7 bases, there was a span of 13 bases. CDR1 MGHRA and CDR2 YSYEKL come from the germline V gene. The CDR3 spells CASSQYDTGQPQHF. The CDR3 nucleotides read TGCGCCAGCAGCCAGTACGATACAGGGCAGCCCCAGCATTTT.

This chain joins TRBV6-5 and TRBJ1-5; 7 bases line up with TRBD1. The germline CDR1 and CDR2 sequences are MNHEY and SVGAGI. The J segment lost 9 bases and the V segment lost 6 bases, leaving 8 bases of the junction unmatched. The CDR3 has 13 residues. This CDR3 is CASSDRAGRPQHF. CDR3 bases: TGTGCCAGCAGCGACAGGGCTGGTCGGCCCCAGCATTTT.

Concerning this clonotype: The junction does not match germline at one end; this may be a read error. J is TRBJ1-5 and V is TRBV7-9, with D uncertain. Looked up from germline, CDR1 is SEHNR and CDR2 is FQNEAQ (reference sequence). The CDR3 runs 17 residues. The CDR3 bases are TGTGCCAGCAGCTCCTCGACCCTGGCTCTCAGCAATCACCCCCAGCATTTT. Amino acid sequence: CASSSSTLALSNHPQHF. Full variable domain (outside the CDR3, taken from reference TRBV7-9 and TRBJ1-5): DTGVSQNPRHKITKRGQNVTFRCDPISEHNRLYWYRQTLGQGPEFLTYFQNEAQLEKSRLLSDRFSAERPKGSFSTLEIQRTEQGDSAMYLCASSSSTLALSNHPQHFGDGTRLSIL.

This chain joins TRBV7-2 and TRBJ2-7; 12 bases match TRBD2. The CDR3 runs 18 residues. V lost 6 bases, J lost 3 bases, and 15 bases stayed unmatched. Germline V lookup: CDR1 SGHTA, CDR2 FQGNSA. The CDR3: CASSPSGRAVLGIYEQYF. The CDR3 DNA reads TGTGCCAGCAGTCCTAGCGGGAGGGCGGTCCTAGGAATCTACGAGCAGTACTTC.

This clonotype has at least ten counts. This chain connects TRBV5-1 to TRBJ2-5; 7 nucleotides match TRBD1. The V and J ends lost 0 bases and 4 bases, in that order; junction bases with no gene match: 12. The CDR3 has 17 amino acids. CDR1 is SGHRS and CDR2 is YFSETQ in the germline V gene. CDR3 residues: CASSLGATGWSGETQYF. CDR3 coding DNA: TGCGCCAGCAGCTTGGGGGCGACAGGGTGGTCCGGAGAGACCCAGTACTTC.

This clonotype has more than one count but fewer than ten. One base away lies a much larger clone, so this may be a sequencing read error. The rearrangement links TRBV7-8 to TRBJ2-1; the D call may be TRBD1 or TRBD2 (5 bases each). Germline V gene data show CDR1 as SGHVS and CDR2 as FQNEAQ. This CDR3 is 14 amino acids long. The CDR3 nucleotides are TGTGCCAGCAGCTCGGGGCGAAGGTACAATGAGCGGTTCTTC. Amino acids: CASSSGRRYNERFF.

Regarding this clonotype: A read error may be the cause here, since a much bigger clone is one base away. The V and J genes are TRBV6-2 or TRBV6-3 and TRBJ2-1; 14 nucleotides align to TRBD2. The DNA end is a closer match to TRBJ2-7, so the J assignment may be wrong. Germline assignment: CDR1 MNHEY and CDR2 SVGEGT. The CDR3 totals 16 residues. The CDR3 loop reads CASSYGTSGGYNEQYF. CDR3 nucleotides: TGTGCCAGCAGTTACGGGACTAGCGGGGGATACAATGAGCAGTACTTC.